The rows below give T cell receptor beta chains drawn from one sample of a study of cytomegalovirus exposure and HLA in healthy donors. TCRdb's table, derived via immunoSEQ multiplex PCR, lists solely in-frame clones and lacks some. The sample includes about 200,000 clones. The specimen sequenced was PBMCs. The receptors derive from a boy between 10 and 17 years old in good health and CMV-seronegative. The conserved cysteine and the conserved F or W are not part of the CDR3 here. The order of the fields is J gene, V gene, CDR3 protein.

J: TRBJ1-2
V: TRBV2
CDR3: ASSDLGYGYT

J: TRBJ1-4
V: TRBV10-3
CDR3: AITEGANEKLF

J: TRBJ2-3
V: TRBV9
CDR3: ASSAGVLAGGSTDTQY

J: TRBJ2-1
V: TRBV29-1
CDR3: SVKNGTGDNNEQF

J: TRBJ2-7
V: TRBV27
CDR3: ASSLAGGYEQY

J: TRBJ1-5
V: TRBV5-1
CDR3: ASSTGTGYQPQH

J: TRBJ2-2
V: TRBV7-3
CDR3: ASSFTSGGYTGELF

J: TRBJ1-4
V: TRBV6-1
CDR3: ASKVTGFEKLF

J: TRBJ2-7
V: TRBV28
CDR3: ASSILGTFTVREQY

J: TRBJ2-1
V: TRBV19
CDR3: ASSVDGTYNEQF

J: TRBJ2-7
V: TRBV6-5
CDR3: ASSYRGLNYEQY

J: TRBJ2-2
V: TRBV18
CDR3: ASSPLRGPEGIGELF

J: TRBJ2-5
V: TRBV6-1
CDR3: ASSEVGLSAETQY

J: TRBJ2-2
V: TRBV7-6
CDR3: ASSAQGGVRELF

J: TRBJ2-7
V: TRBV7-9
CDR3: ASSPGTDYEQY

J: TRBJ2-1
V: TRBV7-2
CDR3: ASSLASTSGGYNEQF

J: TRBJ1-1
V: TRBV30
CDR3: AWSVRGYTEAF

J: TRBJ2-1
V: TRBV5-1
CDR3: ASSSGASNEQF

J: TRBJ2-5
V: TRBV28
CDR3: ASSLGQIVQETQY

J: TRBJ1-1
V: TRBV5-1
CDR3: ASSLGLAGLNTEAF

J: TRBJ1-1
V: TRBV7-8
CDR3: ASSPQGYTEAF

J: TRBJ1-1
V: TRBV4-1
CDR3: ASRRTGNTEAF

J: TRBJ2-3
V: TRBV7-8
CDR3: ASRPRWGLADTQY

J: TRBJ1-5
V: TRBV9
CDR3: ASSVGLRQPQH

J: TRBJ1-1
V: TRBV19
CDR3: ASSIRPSDTEAF

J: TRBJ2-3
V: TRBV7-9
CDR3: ASSLPGLADTQY

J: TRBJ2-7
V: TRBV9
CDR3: ASSVGQSYEQY

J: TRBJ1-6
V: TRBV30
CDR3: AWGREVGNSPLH

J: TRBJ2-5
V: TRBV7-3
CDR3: ASSLFPGGLGETQY

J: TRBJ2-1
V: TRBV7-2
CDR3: ASSLASTSGDNEQF

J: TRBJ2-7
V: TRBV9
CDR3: ASSAGLAYEQY

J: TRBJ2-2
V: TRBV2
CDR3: ASSKTGVDTGELF

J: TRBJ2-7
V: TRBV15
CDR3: ATSRELVEIEQY

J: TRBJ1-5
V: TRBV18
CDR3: ASSQREQGRIQPQH

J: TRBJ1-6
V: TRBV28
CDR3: ASSPQDRDNSPLH

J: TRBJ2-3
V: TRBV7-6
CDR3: ASSLGMRTDTQY

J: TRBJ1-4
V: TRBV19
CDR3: ASQVQGNYAEKLF

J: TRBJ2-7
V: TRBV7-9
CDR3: ASSSLASSYEQY

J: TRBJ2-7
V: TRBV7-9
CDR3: ASSPQVNSYEQY

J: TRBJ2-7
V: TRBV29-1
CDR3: SVEVFDSFSYEQY

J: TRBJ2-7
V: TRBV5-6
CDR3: ASSFGESQHYEQY

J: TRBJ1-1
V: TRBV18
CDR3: ASSPAGGHTEAF

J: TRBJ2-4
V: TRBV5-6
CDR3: ASSLGVSGGGNIQY

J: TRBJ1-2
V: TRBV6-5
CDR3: ASSYSFAGISGYT

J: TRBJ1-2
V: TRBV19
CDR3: ASSIVGQGSSGYT

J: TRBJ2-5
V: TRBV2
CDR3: ASRERGGKETQY

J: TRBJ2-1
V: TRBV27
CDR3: ASSFGGGPLSVNEQF

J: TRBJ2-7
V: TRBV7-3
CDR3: ASSLTAGTVREQY

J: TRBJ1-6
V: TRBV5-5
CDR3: ASSLGDGAGNSPLH

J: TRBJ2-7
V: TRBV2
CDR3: ASSERTGQY

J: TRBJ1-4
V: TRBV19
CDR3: ASSKGAGGAKKLF

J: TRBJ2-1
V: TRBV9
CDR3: ASSPERTSGNRDEQF

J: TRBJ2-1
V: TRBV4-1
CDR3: ASSQGAGNPKEQF

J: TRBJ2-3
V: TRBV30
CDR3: AWSPTTPDTQY

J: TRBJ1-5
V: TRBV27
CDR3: ASSPHRDYSNQPQH

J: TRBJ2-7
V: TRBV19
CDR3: ATEPGQGHGEQY

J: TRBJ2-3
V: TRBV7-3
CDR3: ASSSSTTRHTDTQY

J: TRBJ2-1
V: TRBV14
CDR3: ASSQFRGYNEQF

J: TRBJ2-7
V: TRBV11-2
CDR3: ASRPPGGELRFSYEQY